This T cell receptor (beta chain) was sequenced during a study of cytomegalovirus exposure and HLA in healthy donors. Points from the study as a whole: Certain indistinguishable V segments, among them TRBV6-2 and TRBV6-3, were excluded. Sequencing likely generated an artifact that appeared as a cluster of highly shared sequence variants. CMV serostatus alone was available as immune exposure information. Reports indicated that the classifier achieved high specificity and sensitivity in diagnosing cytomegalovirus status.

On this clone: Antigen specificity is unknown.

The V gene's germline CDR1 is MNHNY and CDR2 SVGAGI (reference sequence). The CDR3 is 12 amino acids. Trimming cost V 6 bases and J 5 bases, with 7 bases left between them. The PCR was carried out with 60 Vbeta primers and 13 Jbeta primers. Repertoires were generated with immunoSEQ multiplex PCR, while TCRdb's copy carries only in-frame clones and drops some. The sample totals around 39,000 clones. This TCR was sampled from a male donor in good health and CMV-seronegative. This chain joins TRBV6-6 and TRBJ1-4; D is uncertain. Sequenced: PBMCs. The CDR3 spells CASRQPNEKLFF. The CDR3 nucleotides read TGTGCCAGCAGACAGCCCAATGAAAAACTGTTTTTT.